Presented here are 20 T cell receptor beta chains from one specimen sequenced in a study of Ad26.COV2.S vaccination and SARS-CoV-2 variants. Treatment described: some 20 received Ad26.COV2.S at low or high dose, single or two shots; about five received placebo; per-sample allocation not given. Sampling was performed 63 days after the first vaccine or placebo injection. Produced via immunoSEQ multiplex PCR; TCRdb's table is partial and in-frame only. The table shows 200,000 to 300,000 clones, with over 75% occurring only once. The material was peripheral blood, obtained in a trial of Ad26.COV2.S vaccine versus placebo. The origin of the receptors is a person between 18 and 65 years old who received the Ad26.COV2.S COVID-19 vaccine or a placebo.

CDR3 sequence: CASSLVQVSQEQYF. The CDR3 coding sequence is TGCGCCAGCAGCTTGGTCCAGGTTTCACAGGAGCAGTACTTC. V usage is TRBV5-1 and J usage is TRBJ2-7; D not certain. This CDR3 is built from 14 residues. In germline, CDR1 is SGHRS, CDR2 YFSETQ. Trimming stripped 0 bases from V and 7 bases from J, with 14 bases between. The full variable domain, its missing parts supplied by reference TRBV5-1 and TRBJ2-7, is KAGVTQTPRYLIKTRGQQVTLSCSPISGHRSVSWYQQTPGQGLQFLFEYFSETQRNKGNFPGRFSGRQFSNSRSEMNVSTLELGDSALYLCASSLVQVSQEQYFGPGTRLTVT.

The CDR3 spells CASSPRLAGGRYNEQFF. CDR3 nucleotides: TGTGCCAGCAGTCCACGACTAGCGGGGGGGCGTTACAATGAGCAGTTCTTC. The V call is TRBV27, the J call TRBJ2-1, with 14 bases identical to TRBD2. There are 17 residues in the CDR3. Germline CDR1 is MNHEY and CDR2 is SMNVEV (reference sequence). The ends lost 5 bases at V and 4 bases at J; junction bases unmatched: 7.

J is TRBJ2-3 and V is TRBV5-1, with D possibly TRBD2 on 6 matching bases. CDR1 is SGHRS and CDR2 is YFSETQ in the germline V gene. V shed 1 base and J shed 1 base, with 13 bases lying between them. CDR3 length: 16 amino acids. Here the CDR3 DNA reads TGCGCCAGCAGCTTGCACGGTTCGGGAGGCACAGATACGCAGTATTTT. This sequence encodes CASSLHGSGGTDTQYF.

The V gene is TRBV3-1 (or the pseudogene TRBV3-2), the J gene TRBJ1-2; D remains ambiguous. Looked up from germline, CDR1 is LGHDT and CDR2 is YNNKEL (reference sequence). The V end lost 4 bases, the J end lost 5 bases, and 8 bases lay between the germline ends. This CDR3 contains 12 residues. This CDR3 is CASSPEGYGYTF. The CDR3 bases are TGTGCCAGCAGCCCGGAGGGATATGGCTACACCTTC.

The rearrangement uses TRBV30 and TRBJ2-3; 10 nucleotides line up with TRBD2. This CDR3 has 15 residues. CDR1 is GTSNPN, CDR2 SVGIG, per germline (reference sequence). Losses at the gene ends were 0 bases for V and 4 bases for J; bases not matched to a gene: 4. CDR3 residues: CAWSVRGLAPDTQYF. CDR3 nucleotide sequence: TGTGCCTGGAGTGTACGGGGACTAGCGCCAGATACGCAGTATTTT. Full variable domain (remainder filled in from reference TRBV30 and TRBJ2-3): SQTIHQWPATLVQPVGSPLSLECTVEGTSNPNLYWYRQAAGRGLQLLFYSVGIGQISSEVPQNLSASRPQDRQFILSSKKLLLSDSGFYLCAWSVRGLAPDTQYFGPGTRLTVL.

The J gene is TRBJ1-5, the V gene TRBV28; the match to TRBD1 covers 10 bases. The CDR3 is made up of 16 amino acids. Per germline, CDR1 MDHEN and CDR2 SYDVKM. Losses at the gene ends were 5 bases for V and 6 bases for J; bases not matched to a gene: 10. The CDR3 DNA reads TGTGCCAGCAGTCACTTCCGACAGGGGGCTTTTCAGCCCCAGCATTTT. This sequence encodes CASSHFRQGAFQPQHF. Full variable domain (rest looked up from reference TRBV28 and TRBJ1-5): DVKVTQSSRYLVKRTGEKVFLECVQDMDHENMFWYRQDPGLGLRLIYFSYDVKMKEKGDIPEGYSVSREKKERFSLILESASTNQTSMYLCASSHFRQGAFQPQHFGDGTRLSIL.

The chain links TRBV6-6 to TRBJ2-3, with no clear D. Germline V gene lookup returns CDR1 MNHNY and CDR2 SVGAGI (reference sequence). Trimming cost V 7 bases and J 7 bases, with 12 bases left between them. The CDR3 is 12 amino acids. The CDR3, as DNA: TGTGCCAGCAACAACAATGACCATACGCAGTATTTT. It is translated as CASNNNDHTQYF.

CDR3 sequence reads: CASSTGGGNTEAFF. The CDR3 coding sequence is TGTGCCAGCAGCACGGGGGGCGGGAACACTGAAGCTTTCTTT. The chain uses TRBV6-5 and TRBJ1-1; TRBD1 is a possible D gene (6 bases). Germline lookup yields CDR1 MNHEY and CDR2 SVGAGI. The CDR3 extends over 14 amino acids. The V and J ends lost 6 bases and 1 base respectively, with 12 bases between them.

The chain joins TRBV6-2 or TRBV6-3 to TRBJ2-5; the D is unclear. V was trimmed by 2 bases and J by 4 bases, leaving 11 bases between them. The CDR3 totals 14 residues. Germline lookup yields CDR1 MNHEY and CDR2 SVGEGT. The CDR3 nucleotides read TGTGCCAGCAGTTACGGGCTGCGGAGAGAGACCCAGTACTTC. Translating gives CASSYGLRRETQYF.

This clone was recorded once. The chain joins TRBV28 to TRBJ1-1; 10 bases match TRBD1. The trim removed 5 bases at V and 8 bases at J, leaving 8 bases unmatched. CDR1 is MDHEN, CDR2 SYDVKM, per germline. This CDR3 has 14 residues. The CDR3 loop reads CASSPTGGPLEAFF. The CDR3 bases are TGTGCCAGCAGTCCGACAGGGGGCCCCCTCGAAGCTTTCTTT.

This clone was observed a single time. The CDR3 region is CSVELGGNTDTQYF. The CDR3 coding sequence is TGCAGCGTTGAATTGGGCGGGAACACAGATACGCAGTATTTT. V gene TRBV29-1 combines with J gene TRBJ2-3; a weak D match, TRBD2 (6 bases). V lost 2 bases, J lost 2 bases, and 11 bases lay in between. The CDR3 spans 14 residues. Germline CDR1 reads SQVTM; CDR2 reads ANQGSEA.

The rearrangement links TRBV11-2 to TRBJ2-5, with D unclear. Trimming shortened V by 0 bases and J by 5 bases, and 7 bases separated the two germline ends. Germline V gene data show CDR1 as SGHAT and CDR2 as FQNNGV. The CDR3 consists of 13 residues. The CDR3 sequence: CASSLERRETQYF. Written as DNA, the CDR3 is TGTGCCAGCAGCTTAGAACGACGCGAGACCCAGTACTTC.

The sample holds one count of this clone. The rearrangement links TRBV9 to TRBJ2-3; TRBD2 aligns across 8 bases. Looked up from germline, CDR1 is SGDLS and CDR2 is YYNGEE. This CDR3 region has 15 residues. J was trimmed by 4 bases and V by 0 bases; bases with no gene match: 4. CDR3 protein: CASSVGAGVPDTQYF. In DNA form, the CDR3 reads TGTGCCAGCAGCGTAGGAGCGGGAGTCCCAGATACGCAGTATTTT.

This rearrangement joins TRBV30 to TRBJ2-7; D is ambiguous. V was trimmed by 1 base and J by 2 bases, leaving 6 bases between them. Germline assignment: CDR1 GTSNPN and CDR2 SVGIG (reference sequence). The CDR3 loop spans 12 amino acids. As DNA, the CDR3 is TGTGCCTGGAGTGCCTACACCTACGAGCAGTACTTC. Encoded protein: CAWSAYTYEQYF.

The chain links TRBV5-1 to TRBJ2-2; D not resolved. V was clipped by 4 bases and J by 0 bases, with 10 bases between them. The CDR3 runs to 15 residues. Germline CDR1 SGHRS, CDR2 YFSETQ. The CDR3 region has the DNA TGCGCCAGCAGCCCGACGACACCGAACACCGGGGAGCTGTTTTTT. Amino acid sequence: CASSPTTPNTGELFF. Full variable domain (remainder filled in from reference TRBV5-1 and TRBJ2-2): KAGVTQTPRYLIKTRGQQVTLSCSPISGHRSVSWYQQTPGQGLQFLFEYFSETQRNKGNFPGRFSGRQFSNSRSEMNVSTLELGDSALYLCASSPTTPNTGELFFGEGSRLTVL.

The chain is built from TRBV3-1 (or the pseudogene TRBV3-2) and TRBJ1-6; no clear D gene. The ends were cut back, 2 bases at V and 8 bases at J, with 7 bases in the middle. This CDR3 is 13 amino acids long. CDR1 and CDR2 (germline): LGHDT, YNNKEL (reference sequence). The CDR3: CASSQKGYSPLHF. The CDR3 region has the DNA TGTGCCAGCAGCCAAAAGGGATATTCACCCCTCCACTTT.

J is TRBJ2-1 and V is TRBV11-2, with TRBD2 matching 9 bases. The CDR3 sequence is 17 residues long. With V trimmed by 4 bases and J by 2 bases, 9 bases remained unmatched. The V gene's germline CDR1 is SGHAT and CDR2 FQNNGV. The CDR3 bases are TGTGCCAGCAGCTCGGATTTAGCGGGAGTGCCCTACAATGAGCAGTTCTTC. This gives the protein CASSSDLAGVPYNEQFF.

The chain couples TRBV5-4 to TRBJ1-1; 7 nucleotides match TRBD1. The CDR3 runs 16 residues. Germline CDR1 reads SGHNT; CDR2 reads YYREEE (reference sequence). J gave up 4 bases and V 6 bases, and 15 bases lay outside the gene matches. The CDR3 DNA is TGTGCCAGCACCACGGACAGGCCTGGGTCGGGCACTGAAGCTTTCTTT. It is translated as CASTTDRPGSGTEAFF.

This clone was recorded only once. The CDR3 is CSVQSGEGNQPQHF. The CDR3 nucleotides are TGCAGCGTGCAATCGGGGGAGGGCAATCAGCCCCAGCATTTT. The chain employs TRBV29-1 and TRBJ1-5; TRBD1 might be the D (5 bases). V dropped 6 bases and J dropped 2 bases, with 14 bases sitting between them. Germline CDR1 reads SQVTM; CDR2 reads ANQGSEA. The CDR3 contains 14 residues.

The gene calls are TRBV6-2 or TRBV6-3 and TRBJ2-2; no definite D call. The CDR3 sequence is 14 residues long. V gave up 5 bases and J gave up 5 bases, with 12 bases separating them. Germline CDR1 and CDR2: MNHEY and SVGEGT. CDR3 amino acids: CASSTSDATGELFF. The CDR3 DNA follows: TGTGCCAGCAGTACCTCGGACGCAACCGGGGAGCTGTTTTTT.